The next 13 T cell receptor beta chains were all read from a single sample in a study of PD-1 blockade in mismatch repair-deficient tumors. Clones were read by immunoSEQ multiplex PCR, and TCRdb kept only the in-frame ones, dropping some. The sample includes approximately 25,000 clones, 83% seen only once; the top ten take 20% to 25%. This specimen consisted of peripheral blood, obtained 12 weeks after starting pembrolizumab. The receptors here all came from an adult with mismatch repair-deficient cancer.

This chain connects TRBV19 to TRBJ1-5; no reliable D call. V was clipped by 0 bases and J by 7 bases, with 7 bases between them. CDR1 and CDR2 (germline): LNHDA, SQIVND (reference sequence). CDR3 length: 13 amino acids. The chain's CDR3 is CASSIDRGQPQHF. The CDR3 DNA follows: TGTGCCAGTAGTATAGATCGTGGGCAGCCCCAGCATTTT.

The chain carries TRBV15 and TRBJ2-6, with D perhaps matching TRBD2 (5 bases). CDR1 is LNHNV, CDR2 YYDKDF, per germline (reference sequence). The CDR3 contains 16 residues. V gave up 5 bases and J gave up 1 base, with 12 bases separating them. The CDR3 DNA sequence: TGTGCCACCAGCGGCCCCGAGGGATCTGGGGCCAACGTCCTGACTTTC. It encodes CATSGPEGSGANVLTF.

This clone came up a few times. This CDR3 is CAWGHGRNTEAFF. CDR3 bases: TGTGCCTGGGGACACGGACGGAACACTGAAGCTTTCTTT. The genes are TRBV30 and TRBJ1-1, with D possibly TRBD1 on 5 matching bases. Trimming took off 5 bases at V and 1 base at J, with 11 bases between the two ends. This CDR3 comprises 13 residues. CDR1 GTSNPN and CDR2 SVGIG come from the germline V gene (reference sequence).

The chain joins TRBV19 to TRBJ2-7; D could derive from TRBD1 or TRBD2 (6 bases each). CDR1 is LNHDA, CDR2 SQIVND, per germline (reference sequence). V lost 5 bases to trimming and J lost 6 bases, with 17 bases between them. The CDR3 covers 14 residues. The CDR3 sequence is CASSHGGSGSEQYF. The CDR3 bases are TGTGCCAGTAGTCACGGGGGCTCTGGCAGCGAGCAGTACTTC.

The chain combines TRBV6-1 with TRBJ2-5, with D perhaps being TRBD1 or TRBD2 (6 bases each). This CDR3 has 13 amino acids. Trimming stripped 10 bases from V and 5 bases from J, with 17 bases between. CDR1 and CDR2 (germline): MNHNS, SASEGT. CDR3 nucleotides: TGTGCCACTCAGGGGAGCGGGTGGGAGACCCAGTACTTC. Protein sequence: CATQGSGWETQYF.

The chain is built from TRBV27 and TRBJ1-2; D call uncertain. Germline V gene data show CDR1 as MNHEY and CDR2 as SMNVEV (reference sequence). The CDR3 loop spans 13 amino acids. V was pared by 8 bases and J by 0 bases, with 10 bases between. The CDR3 loop is CASGPGANYGYTF. DNA of the CDR3: TGTGCCAGCGGGCCGGGAGCTAACTATGGCTACACCTTC.

This clone was seen a single time. V and J are TRBV27 and TRBJ1-4; no definite D call. Germline V gene data show CDR1 as MNHEY and CDR2 as SMNVEV (reference sequence). V lost 6 bases and J 5 bases, leaving 13 bases between the germline ends. This CDR3 has 14 amino acids. The CDR3 sequence: CASRPGYRNEKLFF. CDR3 DNA: TGTGCCAGCAGACCGGGATACCGAAATGAAAAACTGTTTTTT.

This clone occurred once. This chain uses TRBV29-1 with TRBJ2-7; TRBD1 matches at 10 bases. The V segment lost 2 bases and the J segment 0 bases; nucleotides outside the gene matches: 4. The CDR3 is made up of 15 amino acids. From germline, CDR1 is SQVTM and CDR2 ANQGSEA. Here the CDR3 reads CSVEYGQGVSYEQYF. CDR3 nucleotides: TGCAGCGTTGAATACGGACAGGGGGTCTCCTACGAGCAGTACTTC.

The chain carries TRBV11-1 and TRBJ2-1; 7 bases match TRBD2. Germline values: CDR1 SGHAT, CDR2 FQDESV (reference sequence). CDR3 length: 12 amino acids. V dropped 7 bases and J dropped 10; count of bases not matched to a gene: 7. DNA for the CDR3: TGTGCCAGCACCGACACGGGAGGCGAGCAGTTCTTC. Protein: CASTDTGGEQFF.

The chain couples TRBV7-9 to TRBJ2-7, with no clear D. This CDR3 region has 12 residues. V gave up 5 bases and J gave up 6 bases, with 11 bases separating them. Germline CDR1 reads SEHNR; CDR2 reads FQNEAQ (reference sequence). The CDR3 sequence: CASSHLLTEQYF. The CDR3 nucleotides read TGTGCCAGCAGCCACCTTTTGACCGAGCAGTACTTC.

This clone has only a few counts. V usage is TRBV19 and J usage is TRBJ2-1; TRBD2 might be the D (5 bases). Germline V gene sequence: CDR1 LNHDA, CDR2 SQIVND (reference sequence). CDR3 length: 16 residues. Trimming took off 5 bases at V and 0 bases at J, with 14 bases between the two ends. This chain's CDR3 is CASSSRGSSSYNEQFF. CDR3 nucleotides: TGTGCCAGTAGTTCCCGAGGGTCGAGCTCCTACAATGAGCAGTTCTTC.

A note on this clone: Other DNA variants within this sample encode the same CDR3. CDR3 sequence (DNA): TGTGCCAGCAGTGACTCTAGCGGGAGTTACAATGAGCAGTTCTTC. The encoded protein is CASSDSSGSYNEQFF. The V gene is TRBV6-4, the J gene TRBJ2-1; 9 bases agree with TRBD2. CDR3 length: 15 amino acids. Trimming removed 0 bases from V and 4 bases from J; junction bases left unmatched: 1. Germline values: CDR1 MRHNA, CDR2 SNTAGT.

The gene calls are TRBV4-3 and TRBJ2-7; no clear D gene. The CDR3 runs 16 residues. The V and J ends lost 0 bases and 3 bases respectively, with 15 bases between them. Germline CDR1 reads LGHNA; CDR2 reads YSLEER. This CDR3 is CASSQDFGNPNYEQYF. In DNA, the CDR3 is TGCGCCAGCAGCCAAGATTTTGGGAATCCTAACTACGAGCAGTACTTC.